This TCR beta chain was observed in a study of blood T cells in healthy people across ages. The CDR3 runs to 19 residues. Germline loops: CDR1 MGHDK, CDR2 SYGVNS. V gave up 1 base and J gave up 4 bases; unmatched junction bases: 16. The authors ran a second PCR of roughly 6 to 12 cycles using a sample-barcoded 5' primer and a J-beta primer mix. Each CDR3 protein is one row after TCRdb ran MiXCR on the 5' RACE reads. The repertoire includes some 800,000 distinct CDR3 sequences, under 45% of them detected once, and about 19% sits in the top ten. Concerning this clonotype itself: The antigen remains unidentified.

Study-wide results and limits: The diversity estimates, figures obtained from one million T cells, were considered underestimates. Roughly linear age-related decline in beta diversity appeared, significant by age about 40.

The sequence came from a man between 60 and 70 years old in good health. The sample was blood. The chain links TRBV25-1 to TRBJ2-3, with 8 positions matching TRBD1. Written as DNA, the CDR3 is TGTGCCAGCAGTGAATTTGCCCCCAAGGGACAGGAGAATCCAGATACGCAGTATTTT. It codes for CASSEFAPKGQENPDTQYF.